The T cell receptor beta chain described here comes from a study of CD8 T cells in Susac syndrome. Germline V gene lookup returns CDR1 SGHNT and CDR2 YENEEA. The V end lost 2 bases, the J end lost 4 bases, and 13 bases lay between the germline ends. The CDR3 spans 15 residues. Random hexamers were used to reverse transcribe the RNA input (0.5 to 1 ug). TCRdb reprocessed the immunoSEQ multiplex PCR reads with MiXCR, giving one entry per CDR3 protein. The sample carries more than 70,000 distinct CDR3 sequences, approximately 94% recorded once. The TCR comes from a human donor with Susac syndrome. Sequenced sample: CD8+ T cells from PBMCs. The rearrangement joins TRBV11-3 to TRBJ2-3; D is perhaps TRBD2 (6 bases). The CDR3 DNA is TGTGCCAGCAGCTTAAGGCGGGGAGATGCAGATACGCAGTATTTT. Amino acid sequence: CASSLRRGDADTQYF.